This T cell receptor (beta chain) was observed in a study of lymphopenia after photon versus proton radiotherapy. General study results and limits: Photon-treated patients lost naive T cells and TCR diversity; proton-treated stayed stable. Post-nadir diversity loss with photons came from oligoclonal expansion, particularly CD8+ Temra cells. Better survival with proton therapy was suggested as possible, not demonstrated. Post-nadir TCR diversity decline inversely tracked overall survival among those who died.

With 5 bases removed from V and 3 bases from J, the gap between germline ends came to 17 bases. The CDR3 totals 15 residues. Germline assignment: CDR1 MDHEN and CDR2 SYDVKM. On this clone: Its antigen is not known.

Clones were read by immunoSEQ multiplex PCR, and TCRdb kept only the in-frame ones, dropping some. This table holds 7,500 to 9,500 clones, around nine tenths found once. The genes are TRBV28 and TRBJ2-7; TRBD1 or TRBD2 may be the D gene (5 bases each). The sample consisted of peripheral blood, taken from a patient treated with photon-based radiotherapy. The TCR sequence derives from a woman aged 70-85 years with pancreatic cancer. The CDR3 loop reads CASSPPEWGFYEQYF. The DNA for the CDR3 is TGTGCCAGCAGTCCCCCGGAGTGGGGGTTCTACGAGCAGTACTTC. Complete variable domain (other parts from reference TRBV28 and TRBJ2-7): DVKVTQSSRYLVKRTGEKVFLECVQDMDHENMFWYRQDPGLGLRLIYFSYDVKMKEKGDIPEGYSVSREKKERFSLILESASTNQTSMYLCASSPPEWGFYEQYFGPGTRLTVT.